Listed below are T cell receptor beta chains from one sample, sequenced in a study of control samples from healthy donors and cancer patients. Only in-frame clones appear in the TCRdb table, and some are missing; sequencing was by immunoSEQ multiplex PCR. The sample holds more than 50,000 clones; approximately 90% are singletons and the top ten take 1% to 1.5%. Sequencing was performed on PBMCs. These receptors were taken from a woman between 50 and 59 years old with colorectal cancer. CDR3s include the opening cysteine and the closing phenylalanine or tryptophan. Each record gives: clone size, V gene, J gene, D gene, CDR3 DNA, CDR3 protein. A D gene is named only where the DNA matches it firmly. Only part of the rows carry a size: once, few, many, or a class if the clone is expanded.

>NA|TRBV6-2/TRBV6-3|TRBJ2-3|TRBD2
TGTGCCAGCAGCCCCGGGACTAGCGGGGGGACCGATACGCAGTATTTT
CASSPGTSGGTDTQYF
>NA|TRBV28|TRBJ1-2|NA
TGTGCCAGCGGATCTGGGGCTAACCATGGCTACACCTTC
CASGSGANHGYTF
>NA|TRBV18|TRBJ2-3|TRBD2
TGTGCCAGCTCACCACCGACTAGCGGGAGTTGGGGCACAGATACGCAGTATTTT
CASSPPTSGSWGTDTQYF
>NA|TRBV6-2/TRBV6-3|TRBJ2-5|NA
TGTGCCAGCAGTTATGGGTCGGGCTCCCAAGAGACCCAGTACTTC
CASSYGSGSQETQYF
>NA|TRBV5-6|TRBJ1-5|NA
TGTGCCAGCAGCTTGGCAGGGGTTCAGCCCCAGCATTTT
CASSLAGVQPQHF
>NA|TRBV3-1/TRBV3-2|TRBJ1-1|NA
TGTGCCAGCAGCCAAGTCGGGGAGTGGAACACTGAAGCTTTCTTT
CASSQVGEWNTEAFF
>NA|TRBV3-1/TRBV3-2|TRBJ1-4|NA
TGTGCCAGCAGCCAAGGAGTCGCCTCCCCTGAAAAACTGTTTTTT
CASSQGVASPEKLFF
>NA|TRBV12-5|TRBJ2-5|TRBD1
TGTGCTAGTGGTACCGGGACAGGGAGAGAGACCCAGTACTTC
CASGTGTGRETQYF
>NA|TRBV6-6|TRBJ1-6|TRBD1
TGTGCCAGCAGTTACTCCAACACAGGGGCTGCATCACCCCTCCACTTT
CASSYSNTGAASPLHF
>NA|TRBV12-3/TRBV12-4|TRBJ2-1|NA
TGTGCCAGCAGTTTAGGGGTTCAACGGCAGTTCTTC
CASSLGVQRQFF
>once|TRBV5-1|TRBJ1-2|NA
TGCGCCAGCAGCTTGGCCTCGGGCTTCCCCTATGGCTACACCTTC
CASSLASGFPYGYTF
>NA|TRBV19|TRBJ1-5|NA
TGTGCCAGTACAGAACTCAATCAGCCCCAGCATTTT
CASTELNQPQHF
>NA|TRBV29-1|TRBJ1-1|NA
TGCAGCGTTGCCCTTACCGAACATACTGAAGCTTTCTTT
CSVALTEHTEAFF
>NA|TRBV11-2|TRBJ2-6|NA
TGTGCCAGCAGCTTGAGCTCTGGGGCCAACGTCCTGACTTTC
CASSLSSGANVLTF
>NA|TRBV7-3|TRBJ2-5|NA
TGTGCCAGCAGCTTAACGTTAGGGGCGTCCCAGTACTTC
CASSLTLGASQYF
>NA|TRBV19|TRBJ1-1|NA
TGTGCCAGTAGTATAGGTCGGACGGAACCGAACACTGAAGCTTTCTTT
CASSIGRTEPNTEAFF
>NA|TRBV13|TRBJ2-2|TRBD1
TGTGCCAGCAGCTCGCCGGGACAGGGGGCCTACGGGGAGCTGTTTTTT
CASSSPGQGAYGELFF
>NA|TRBV7-9|TRBJ1-5|NA
TGTGCCAGCAGCTTAGCGCAGAATCAGCCCCAGCATTTT
CASSLAQNQPQHF
>NA|TRBV4-1|TRBJ1-3|NA
TGCGCCAGCAGCCAAGGACCGGACGCCTACTCTGGAAACACCATATATTTT
CASSQGPDAYSGNTIYF
>once|TRBV7-9|TRBJ2-7|TRBD2
TGTGCCAGCAGCGCCTCTAGCGGGAGTAATTCCTACGAGCAGTACTTC
CASSASSGSNSYEQYF
>NA|TRBV29-1|TRBJ1-2|NA
TGCAGCGTTGGGCCAGACGTTTTGTATGGCTACACCTTC
CSVGPDVLYGYTF
>NA|TRBV5-1|TRBJ2-1|NA
TGCGCCAGCAGCTTGGCCGCAGGGTCCCCCAATGAGCAGTTCTTC
CASSLAAGSPNEQFF
>NA|TRBV7-2|TRBJ1-2|NA
TGTGCCAGCAGCTTGATAGCTAACTATGGCTACACCTTC
CASSLIANYGYTF
>NA|TRBV20-1|TRBJ1-6|NA
TGCAGTGCTAGTTTCGGAAGTTCGGCCCTCCACTTT
CSASFGSSALHF